This is a list of T cell receptor beta chains from one sample in a study of T cells in tumors after PD-1 blockade. The assay was immunoSEQ multiplex PCR, and TCRdb's table has in-frame clones only and misses some. The top ten clones hold 10% to 15% of a sample with nearly 25,000 clones, 82% of them seen once. Source: PBMCs, taken after anti-PD-1 treatment. Receptors originate from a human donor with basal cell carcinoma. Both conserved end residues are part of each CDR3. Fields, in order: V gene, D gene, J gene, clone size, CDR3 length, CDR3 DNA, CDR3 protein. D genes are given only for firm matches. Size is omitted from some rows. Given values are once, few, many or a class for expanded clones.

V gene: TRBV6-1
D gene: -
J gene: TRBJ1-1
clone size: once
CDR3 length: 14
CDR3 DNA: TGTGCCAGCAGTGAAGCTTGGAGGAACACTGAAGCTTTCTTT
CDR3 protein: CASSEAWRNTEAFF

V gene: TRBV5-6
D gene: -
J gene: TRBJ1-6
clone size: -
CDR3 length: 13
CDR3 DNA: TGTGCCAGCAGCTTGACCAGGGATTCACCCCTCCACTTT
CDR3 protein: CASSLTRDSPLHF

V gene: TRBV5-1
D gene: -
J gene: TRBJ2-3
clone size: -
CDR3 length: 12
CDR3 DNA: TGCGCCAGCAGCGAGGTGGGGGATACGCAGTATTTT
CDR3 protein: CASSEVGDTQYF

V gene: TRBV19
D gene: -
J gene: TRBJ1-1
clone size: few
CDR3 length: 13
CDR3 DNA: TGTGCCAGTGGAGTCGGGTCTGACACTGAAGCTTTCTTT
CDR3 protein: CASGVGSDTEAFF

V gene: TRBV4-2
D gene: -
J gene: TRBJ1-3
clone size: few
CDR3 length: 15
CDR3 DNA: TGTGCCAGCAGCCACGACAGTAACTCTGGAAACACCATATATTTT
CDR3 protein: CASSHDSNSGNTIYF

V gene: TRBV27
D gene: TRBD2
J gene: TRBJ2-1
clone size: -
CDR3 length: 17
CDR3 DNA: TGTGCCAGCAGTCTACCTCCCGGGACTAGCGGTTACAATGAGCAGTTCTTC
CDR3 protein: CASSLPPGTSGYNEQFF

V gene: TRBV5-1
D gene: -
J gene: TRBJ1-4
clone size: -
CDR3 length: 15
CDR3 DNA: TGCGCCAGCAGCTTGCGCCCAGGGCTTAATGAAAAACTGTTTTTT
CDR3 protein: CASSLRPGLNEKLFF

V gene: TRBV6-5
D gene: TRBD2
J gene: TRBJ2-1
clone size: -
CDR3 length: 14
CDR3 DNA: TGTGCCAGCAGTTACTCAGCGGGGGGTGCTGAGCAGTTCTTC
CDR3 protein: CASSYSAGGAEQFF

V gene: TRBV2
D gene: TRBD1
J gene: TRBJ1-4
clone size: few
CDR3 length: 13
CDR3 DNA: TGTGCCACCACAGGGGTGGGTAATGAAAAACTGTTTTTT
CDR3 protein: CATTGVGNEKLFF

V gene: TRBV15
D gene: -
J gene: TRBJ2-5
clone size: -
CDR3 length: 15
CDR3 DNA: TGTGCCACCAGCAGAGATTGGACCTTCCAAGAGACCCAGTACTTC
CDR3 protein: CATSRDWTFQETQYF

V gene: TRBV5-1
D gene: TRBD1
J gene: TRBJ1-4
clone size: -
CDR3 length: 18
CDR3 DNA: TGCGCCAGCAGCTTGGCCAGGGACAGGGGAAGAGGGAATGAAAAACTGTTTTTT
CDR3 protein: CASSLARDRGRGNEKLFF

V gene: TRBV5-5
D gene: -
J gene: TRBJ2-6
clone size: -
CDR3 length: 15
CDR3 DNA: TGTGCCAGCAGCTTGATGGGGCCCGGGGCCAACGTCCTGACTTTC
CDR3 protein: CASSLMGPGANVLTF

V gene: TRBV2
D gene: TRBD1
J gene: TRBJ1-2
clone size: once
CDR3 length: 15
CDR3 DNA: TGTGCCAGCAGTGAGTGGGTCAGGGGGCTCGATGGCTACACCTTC
CDR3 protein: CASSEWVRGLDGYTF

V gene: TRBV4-1
D gene: -
J gene: TRBJ1-1
clone size: -
CDR3 length: 16
CDR3 DNA: TGCGCCAGCAGCGATCCGACGGGACGGTGGAACACTGAAGCTTTCTTT
CDR3 protein: CASSDPTGRWNTEAFF

V gene: TRBV5-5
D gene: TRBD1
J gene: TRBJ1-5
clone size: -
CDR3 length: 15
CDR3 DNA: TGTGCCAGCAGCCCTGATGACAGGGGGAGTCAGCCCCAGCATTTT
CDR3 protein: CASSPDDRGSQPQHF

V gene: TRBV7-9
D gene: -
J gene: TRBJ1-1
clone size: few
CDR3 length: 12
CDR3 DNA: TGTGCCAGCAGCTTAGCCCTCACTGAAGCTTTCTTT
CDR3 protein: CASSLALTEAFF

V gene: TRBV2
D gene: -
J gene: TRBJ1-1
clone size: -
CDR3 length: 14
CDR3 DNA: TGTGCCAGCAGTGAAACTCGTATGAACACTGAAGCTTTCTTT
CDR3 protein: CASSETRMNTEAFF

V gene: TRBV5-4
D gene: TRBD1
J gene: TRBJ1-2
clone size: -
CDR3 length: 15
CDR3 DNA: TGTGCCAGCAGCCCTAACAGGGGCTCTAACTATGGCTACACCTTC
CDR3 protein: CASSPNRGSNYGYTF

V gene: TRBV5-4
D gene: TRBD1
J gene: TRBJ2-1
clone size: -
CDR3 length: 17
CDR3 DNA: TGTGCCAGCAGCCTGGGACAGGTTATAAGCTCCTACAATGAGCAGTTCTTC
CDR3 protein: CASSLGQVISSYNEQFF

V gene: TRBV15
D gene: -
J gene: TRBJ2-3
clone size: -
CDR3 length: 14
CDR3 DNA: TGTGCCACCAGCCCCCGGTATGGCACAGATACGCAGTATTTT
CDR3 protein: CATSPRYGTDTQYF

V gene: TRBV12-3/TRBV12-4
D gene: -
J gene: TRBJ2-3
clone size: -
CDR3 length: 11
CDR3 DNA: TGTGCCAGCAGTGAAACAGATACGCAGTATTTT
CDR3 protein: CASSETDTQYF

V gene: TRBV5-8
D gene: TRBD2
J gene: TRBJ2-1
clone size: few
CDR3 length: 17
CDR3 DNA: TGTGCCAGCAGCCGTTTAATGACTAGCGGGGCCTACAATGAGCAGTTCTTC
CDR3 protein: CASSRLMTSGAYNEQFF

V gene: TRBV19
D gene: -
J gene: TRBJ1-2
clone size: -
CDR3 length: 13
CDR3 DNA: TGTGCCAGTAGTATAGGGTCCTCCTATGGCTACACCTTC
CDR3 protein: CASSIGSSYGYTF

V gene: TRBV11-3
D gene: -
J gene: TRBJ1-1
clone size: -
CDR3 length: 14
CDR3 DNA: TGTGCCAGCAGCTTATCGGGGGAAGGGACTGAAGCTTTCTTT
CDR3 protein: CASSLSGEGTEAFF

V gene: TRBV7-2
D gene: -
J gene: TRBJ2-6
clone size: -
CDR3 length: 17
CDR3 DNA: TGTGCCAGCAGCTCGATGACGGACAGCTCTGGGGCCAACGTCCTGACTTTC
CDR3 protein: CASSSMTDSSGANVLTF

V gene: TRBV27
D gene: -
J gene: TRBJ2-1
clone size: -
CDR3 length: 15
CDR3 DNA: TGTGCCAGCAGTTTACGGGTCATGACGTACAATGAGCAGTTCTTC
CDR3 protein: CASSLRVMTYNEQFF

V gene: TRBV9
D gene: -
J gene: TRBJ1-1
clone size: -
CDR3 length: 15
CDR3 DNA: TGTGCCAGCAGCGTAGGAGGGCCGCTGAACACTGAAGCTTTCTTT
CDR3 protein: CASSVGGPLNTEAFF

V gene: TRBV29-1
D gene: -
J gene: TRBJ2-7
clone size: once
CDR3 length: 13
CDR3 DNA: TGCAGCGTTGAACCGGGACTCAACACCGAGCAGTACTTC
CDR3 protein: CSVEPGLNTEQYF

V gene: TRBV5-4
D gene: -
J gene: TRBJ2-5
clone size: -
CDR3 length: 15
CDR3 DNA: TGTGCCAGCAGCCCCCCGGGGGCAGGAAAAGAGACCCAGTACTTC
CDR3 protein: CASSPPGAGKETQYF

V gene: TRBV7-2
D gene: -
J gene: TRBJ2-1
clone size: -
CDR3 length: 15
CDR3 DNA: TGTGCCAGCAGCTTACCAGGGTGGTCCTACAATGAGCAGTTCTTC
CDR3 protein: CASSLPGWSYNEQFF

V gene: TRBV11-3
D gene: TRBD1
J gene: TRBJ2-7
clone size: -
CDR3 length: 16
CDR3 DNA: TGTGCCAGCAGCTTAGAGGGGACAGGGGCTTCCTACGAGCAGTACTTC
CDR3 protein: CASSLEGTGASYEQYF

V gene: TRBV29-1
D gene: -
J gene: TRBJ1-6
clone size: once
CDR3 length: 14
CDR3 DNA: TGCAGCGTCAAGGAGGCAGGGGTGGGTTCACCCCTCCACTTT
CDR3 protein: CSVKEAGVGSPLHF

V gene: TRBV7-6
D gene: -
J gene: TRBJ1-4
clone size: -
CDR3 length: 17
CDR3 DNA: TGTGCCAGCAGCTTAGCACCGACGGGACAAACTAATGAAAAACTGTTTTTT
CDR3 protein: CASSLAPTGQTNEKLFF

V gene: TRBV5-5
D gene: -
J gene: TRBJ2-6
clone size: -
CDR3 length: 16
CDR3 DNA: TGTGCCAGCAGCTCCGGGACATTCTCTGGGGCCAACGTCCTGACTTTC
CDR3 protein: CASSSGTFSGANVLTF

V gene: TRBV9
D gene: -
J gene: TRBJ2-2
clone size: -
CDR3 length: 15
CDR3 DNA: TGTGCCAGCAGCGTGGGGGGCTCGGACACCGGGGAGCTGTTTTTT
CDR3 protein: CASSVGGSDTGELFF

V gene: TRBV4-1
D gene: TRBD1
J gene: TRBJ1-2
clone size: -
CDR3 length: 17
CDR3 DNA: TGCGCCAGCAGCCAGATGTGGAAGGGGGCAGAGAACTATGGCTACACCTTC
CDR3 protein: CASSQMWKGAENYGYTF

V gene: TRBV6-5
D gene: -
J gene: TRBJ1-4
clone size: -
CDR3 length: 14
CDR3 DNA: TGTGCCAGCAGCCACAGGGCCGGGGGGGGAAAACTGTTTTTT
CDR3 protein: CASSHRAGGGKLFF

V gene: TRBV19
D gene: -
J gene: TRBJ1-2
clone size: -
CDR3 length: 11
CDR3 DNA: TGTGCCAGTAGTATGTTTTTCGGCTACACCTTC
CDR3 protein: CASSMFFGYTF

V gene: TRBV7-8
D gene: -
J gene: TRBJ1-3
clone size: -
CDR3 length: 15
CDR3 DNA: TGTGCCAGCAGCTACGACAGGTTCTCTGGAAACACCATATATTTT
CDR3 protein: CASSYDRFSGNTIYF

V gene: TRBV7-8
D gene: -
J gene: TRBJ1-1
clone size: -
CDR3 length: 14
CDR3 DNA: TGTGCCAGCAGCTGGGGGGCAGGGTCTACTGAAGCTTTCTTT
CDR3 protein: CASSWGAGSTEAFF

V gene: TRBV5-1
D gene: -
J gene: TRBJ1-2
clone size: -
CDR3 length: 15
CDR3 DNA: TGCGCCAGCAGCTTGAGGGCTGAGGATAACTATGGCTACACCTTC
CDR3 protein: CASSLRAEDNYGYTF

V gene: TRBV5-5
D gene: -
J gene: TRBJ1-1
clone size: few
CDR3 length: 13
CDR3 DNA: TGTGCCAGCAGCGCCGGGAACGCACCACAGGCTTTCTTT
CDR3 protein: CASSAGNAPQAFF

V gene: TRBV5-1
D gene: -
J gene: TRBJ1-2
clone size: -
CDR3 length: 13
CDR3 DNA: TGCGCCAGCAGCTTGGATGGAGACTATGGCTACACCTTC
CDR3 protein: CASSLDGDYGYTF

V gene: TRBV6-4
D gene: -
J gene: TRBJ1-6
clone size: -
CDR3 length: 15
CDR3 DNA: TGTGCCAGCAGTGACTACGGGGGCGGTAATTCACCCCTCCACTTT
CDR3 protein: CASSDYGGGNSPLHF

V gene: TRBV18
D gene: -
J gene: TRBJ2-7
clone size: -
CDR3 length: 13
CDR3 DNA: TGTGCCAGCTCACCTAGACGAAATCAGGAGCAGTACTTC
CDR3 protein: CASSPRRNQEQYF